A single sample gave rise to the 16 T cell receptor beta chains below, sequenced in a study of somatic reversion in DOCK8 deficiency. One-step amplicon PCR with EuroClonality-NGS primers amplified TRB from 100 ng genomic DNA. TCRdb re-called the multiplex PCR reads with MiXCR, one entry per CDR3 protein. Here the sample spans about 470 distinct CDR3 sequences, 20% being singletons. The sequencing input was peripheral blood. The receptors derive from a human donor with DOCK8 deficiency.

By frequency in the sample, this clonotype is large. V is TRBV5-1 and J is TRBJ2-2; D perhaps matches TRBD1 (5 bases). The CDR3 sequence is 16 residues long. The germline V gene encodes CDR1 SGHRS and CDR2 YFSETQ. The V gene lost 1 base and the J gene lost 1 base, with 11 bases spanning the gap. This CDR3 is CASSLFETVNTGELFF. The CDR3 DNA reads TGCGCCAGCAGCTTGTTTGAGACAGTGAACACCGGGGAGCTGTTTTTT.

This clonotype showed up just a few times. The chain combines TRBV19 with TRBJ2-1; D gene uncertain. The germline CDR1 and CDR2 sequences are LNHDA and SQIVND (reference sequence). V lost 4 bases, J lost 2 bases, and 12 bases lay in between. The CDR3 covers 15 residues. CDR3 nucleotide sequence: TGTGCCAGTAGTACAGGTTCGCTGGCCTACAATGAGCAGTTCTTC. This translates into CASSTGSLAYNEQFF.

This clonotype is large by share. The V gene is TRBV10-3, the J gene TRBJ2-6; 7 bases fit TRBD2. CDR1 is ENHRY, CDR2 SYGVKD, per germline. This CDR3 region has 16 residues. Trimming took 6 bases from V and 4 from J; bases not matched to a gene: 9. CDR3 nucleotides: TGTGCCATCAGCCCGTGGGGAGGGGTCGGGGCCAACGTCCTGACTTTC. It specifies CAISPWGGVGANVLTF.

This rearrangement joins TRBV12-3 or TRBV12-4 to TRBJ1-5; no clear D. Trimming cost V 6 bases and J 0 bases, with 15 bases left between them. The CDR3 is 16 amino acids. The CDR3 DNA is TGTGCCAGCAGGGGTGGAGTACCGTATAGCAATCAGCCCCAGCATTTT. Translated: CASRGGVPYSNQPQHF.

This clonotype has more than one count but fewer than ten. This sequence joins TRBV10-2 and TRBJ1-5; D gene unclear. The length of the CDR3 is 14 residues. Germline V gives CDR1 WSHSY, CDR2 SAAADI. The V end lost 0 bases, the J end lost 7 bases, and 10 bases lay between the germline ends. The CDR3: CASSESGPNQPQHF. CDR3 bases: TGCGCCAGCAGTGAGTCGGGTCCGAACCAGCCCCAGCATTTT.

The V call is TRBV18, the J call TRBJ2-7, with 7 bases aligning to TRBD2. With 8 bases clipped from V and 0 bases from J, the junction kept 7 bases outside the gene matches. CDR3 length: 14 amino acids. Germline-derived CDR1 and CDR2 are KGHSH and LQKENI. The CDR3 reads CASSGTLCSYEQYF. For the CDR3, the DNA is TGTGCCAGCAGCGGGACCCTATGCTCCTACGAGCAGTACTTC. The full variable domain, its missing parts supplied by reference TRBV18 and TRBJ2-7, is NAGVMQNPRHLVRRRGQEARLRCSPMKGHSHVYWYRQLPEEGLKFMVYLQKENIIDESGMPKERFSAEFPKEGPSILRIQQVVRGDSAAYFCASSGTLCSYEQYFGPGTRLTVT.

This clonotype is medium-sized by share. This chain joins TRBV3-1 and TRBJ1-1; D is unclear. Germline CDR1 is LGHDT and CDR2 is YNNKEL (reference sequence). V was clipped by 2 bases and J by 4 bases, with 11 bases between them. The CDR3 length is 14 residues. Here the CDR3 DNA reads TGTGCCAGCAGCCAAACCTGGAAGGGCACTGAAGCTTTCTTT. It specifies CASSQTWKGTEAFF.

This clonotype was picked up a small number of times. The V gene is TRBV18, the J gene TRBJ1-1; 7 positions match TRBD1. This CDR3 comprises 15 residues. V lost 4 bases, J lost 0 bases, and 5 bases stayed unmatched. The V gene's germline CDR1 is KGHSH and CDR2 LQKENI. The CDR3: CASSREGQMNTEAFF. CDR3 DNA sequence: TGTGCCAGCTCACGAGAGGGACAGATGAACACTGAAGCTTTCTTT.

CDR3 nucleotides: TGTGCCAGCAGTTTGATCCTCACAGATACGCAGTATTTT. Amino acids: CASSLILTDTQYF. The chain recombines TRBV27 with TRBJ2-3; D unresolved. This CDR3 region has 13 residues. V lost 3 bases to trimming and J lost 2 bases, with 6 bases between them. The germline V gene encodes CDR1 MNHEY and CDR2 SMNVEV (reference sequence).

This clonotype has a single count. Given a much more abundant clone one base away, this may be a read error. The CDR3 here is CASSQEPSSYNSPFHF. DNA for the CDR3: TGCGCCAGCAGCCAAGAACCGAGCTCCTATAATTCACCCTTCCACTTT. J is TRBJ1-6 and V is TRBV4-1; unclear D gene. Germline V lookup: CDR1 MGHRA, CDR2 YSYEKL. The CDR3 loop spans 16 amino acids.

This clonotype was counted between two and nine times. J is TRBJ1-5 and V is TRBV15; D perhaps matches TRBD1 (5 bases). Trimming left V 0 bases short and J 7 bases short, with 7 bases between. This CDR3 has 13 residues. Germline V gene lookup returns CDR1 LNHNV and CDR2 YYDKDF (reference sequence). The CDR3 is CATSRDHRQPQHF. In DNA form, the CDR3 reads TGTGCCACCAGCAGAGATCACAGGCAGCCCCAGCATTTT. The full variable domain, its missing parts supplied by reference TRBV15 and TRBJ1-5, is DAMVIQNPRYQVTQFGKPVTLSCSQTLNHNVMYWYQQKSSQAPKLLFHYYDKDFNNEADTPDNFQSRRPNTSFCFLDIRSPGLGDTAMYLCATSRDHRQPQHFGDGTRLSIL.

The chain is built from TRBV20-1 and TRBJ2-7, with D maybe TRBD1 (5 bases). With 0 bases removed from V and 4 bases from J, the gap between germline ends came to 13 bases. Germline V gene data show CDR1 as DFQATT and CDR2 as SNEGSKA (reference sequence). The CDR3 extends over 14 amino acids. DNA for the CDR3: TGCAGTGCTAGAGATCATTTGGCAGGGTACGAGCAGTACTTC. This sequence encodes CSARDHLAGYEQYF.

This clonotype is judged large. The rearrangement links TRBV19 to TRBJ2-2, with D possibly TRBD2 on 5 matching bases. The germline V gene has CDR1 LNHDA and CDR2 SQIVND (reference sequence). The CDR3 is 12 residues long. Trimming cost V 5 bases and J 6 bases, with 7 bases left between them. The CDR3: CASSVGAGELFF. The CDR3 bases are TGTGCCAGTAGTGTCGGGGCCGGGGAGCTGTTTTTT.

The chain is built from TRBV28 and TRBJ2-7, with D perhaps TRBD1 or TRBD2 (7 bases each). CDR3 length: 15 residues. Germline CDR1 and CDR2: MDHEN and SYDVKM. V lost 6 bases to trimming and J lost 2 bases, with 17 bases between them. DNA of the CDR3: TGTGCCAGCAGGGGGGGGGACAGACAGGCCTACGAGCAGTACTTC. Translated: CASRGGDRQAYEQYF.

The chain is built from TRBV2 and TRBJ1-5; maybe TRBD1 (6 bases). Germline V gives CDR1 SNHLY, CDR2 FYNNEI. The V end lost 6 bases, the J end lost 4 bases, and 10 bases lay between the germline ends. The length of the CDR3 is 13 residues. The CDR3 region has the DNA TGTGCCAGCAGCCCGACAGGAAATCAGCCCCAGCATTTT. This translates into CASSPTGNQPQHF.

By share, this clonotype counts as large. The chain is built from TRBV20-1 and TRBJ2-2; no definite D call. Trimming left V 0 bases short and J 7 bases short, with 12 bases between. Germline lookup yields CDR1 DFQATT and CDR2 SNEGSKA (reference sequence). This CDR3 is built from 14 residues. Written as DNA, the CDR3 is TGCAGTGCTAGAGATCCCGCCAGAGTCGGGGAGCTGTTTTTT. This gives the protein CSARDPARVGELFF.